The present TCR beta chain was sequenced within a study of cytomegalovirus exposure and HLA in healthy donors. Study-level findings and limits: Later analysis identified around 15,000 TCR beta sequences associated with HLA alleles, using a false discovery rate threshold of 0.05. The classifier was said to identify cytomegalovirus status with high specificity and sensitivity.

In the PCR, 60 Vbeta and 13 Jbeta primers were used. Sequenced by immunoSEQ multiplex PCR; TCRdb stores in-frame clones only, minus some. The repertoire holds about 98,000 clones, with 81% as singletons. This CDR3 is 15 amino acids long. With 4 bases removed from V and 2 bases from J, the gap between germline ends came to 14 bases. CDR1 and CDR2 (germline): MNHNS, SASEGT. Only one count was recorded for this clone. The target antigen is unknown. The rearrangement uses TRBV6-1 and TRBJ1-1, with D possibly matching TRBD1 (5 bases). The specimen was PBMCs. This clonotype originated in a man aged 35 to 55 in good health and CMV-seronegative. The CDR3 is CASSVYGHLNTEAFF. The DNA for the CDR3 is TGTGCCAGCAGTGTGTACGGACACTTAAACACTGAAGCTTTCTTT.